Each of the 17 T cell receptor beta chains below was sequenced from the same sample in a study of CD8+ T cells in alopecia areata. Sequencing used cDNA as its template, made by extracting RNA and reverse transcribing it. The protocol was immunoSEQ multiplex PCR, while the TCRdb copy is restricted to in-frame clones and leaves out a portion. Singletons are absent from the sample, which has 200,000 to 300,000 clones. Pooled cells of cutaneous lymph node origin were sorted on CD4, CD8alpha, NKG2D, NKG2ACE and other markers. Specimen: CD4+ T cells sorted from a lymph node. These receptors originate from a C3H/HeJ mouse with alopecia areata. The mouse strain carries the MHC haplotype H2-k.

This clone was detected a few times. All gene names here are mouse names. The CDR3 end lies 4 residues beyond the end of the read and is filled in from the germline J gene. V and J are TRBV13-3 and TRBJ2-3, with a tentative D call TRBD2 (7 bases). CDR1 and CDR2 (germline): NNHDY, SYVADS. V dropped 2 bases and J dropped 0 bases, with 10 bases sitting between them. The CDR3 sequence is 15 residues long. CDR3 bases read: TGTGCCAGCAGTGAAGGGGGGCAGAGTGCAGAA. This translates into CASSEGGQSAE. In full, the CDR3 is CASSEGGQSAETLYF.

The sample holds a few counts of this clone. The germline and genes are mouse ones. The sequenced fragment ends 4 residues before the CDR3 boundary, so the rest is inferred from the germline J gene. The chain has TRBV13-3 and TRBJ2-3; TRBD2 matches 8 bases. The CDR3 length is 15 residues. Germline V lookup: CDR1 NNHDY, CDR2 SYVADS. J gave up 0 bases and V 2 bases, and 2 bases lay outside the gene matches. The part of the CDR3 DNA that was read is TGTGCCAGCAGTGAACTGGGGGTTAGTGCAGAA. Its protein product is CASSELGVSAE. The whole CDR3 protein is CASSELGVSAETLYF.

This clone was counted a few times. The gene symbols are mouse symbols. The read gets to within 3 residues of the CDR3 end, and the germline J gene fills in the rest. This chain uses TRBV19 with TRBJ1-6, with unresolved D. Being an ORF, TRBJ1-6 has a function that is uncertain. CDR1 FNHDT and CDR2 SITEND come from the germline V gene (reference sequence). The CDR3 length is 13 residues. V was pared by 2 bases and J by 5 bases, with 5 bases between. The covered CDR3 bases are TGTGCCAGCAGTATCAGTCATAATTCGCCC. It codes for CASSISHNSP. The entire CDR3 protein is CASSISHNSPLYF.

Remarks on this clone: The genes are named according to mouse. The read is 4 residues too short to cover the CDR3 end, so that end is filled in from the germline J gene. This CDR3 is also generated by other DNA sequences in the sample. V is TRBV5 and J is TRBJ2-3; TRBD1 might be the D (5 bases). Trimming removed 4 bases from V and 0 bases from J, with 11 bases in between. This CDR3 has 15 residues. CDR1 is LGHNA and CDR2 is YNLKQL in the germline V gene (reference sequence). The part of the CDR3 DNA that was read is TGTGCCAGCAGCCCCCAGGGCTCTAGTGCAGAA. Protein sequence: CASSPQGSSAE. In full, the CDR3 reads CASSPQGSSAETLYF.

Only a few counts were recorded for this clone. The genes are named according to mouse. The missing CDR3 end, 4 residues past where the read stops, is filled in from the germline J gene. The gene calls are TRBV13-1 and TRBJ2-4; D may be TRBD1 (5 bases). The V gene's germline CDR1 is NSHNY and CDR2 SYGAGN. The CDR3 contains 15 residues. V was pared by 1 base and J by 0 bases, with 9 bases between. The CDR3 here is CASSDPRASQNTLYF. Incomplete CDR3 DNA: TGTGCCAGCAGTGATCCCAGGGCTAGTCAAAAC.

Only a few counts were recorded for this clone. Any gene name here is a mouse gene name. The CDR3 bases that were read are TGCACCTGCAGGGACAGGGGGGCCTAT. It specifies CTCRDRGAY. The whole CDR3 sequence reads CTCRDRGAYEQYF. This rearrangement joins TRBV1 to TRBJ2-7; 10 bases agree with TRBD1. The read falls 4 residues short of the CDR3 end, and the missing part is taken from the germline J gene. There are 13 residues in the CDR3. V was clipped by 6 bases and J by 2 bases; unmatched bases: 1. In germline, CDR1 is NSQYPW, CDR2 LRSPGD (reference sequence). The variable domain in full, with the rest retrieved from reference TRBV1 and TRBJ2-7, is VTLLEQNPRWRLVPRGQAVNLRCILKNSQYPWMSWYQQDLQKQLQWLFTLRSPGDKEVKSLPGADYLATRVTDTELRLQVANMSQGRTLYCTCRDRGAYEQYFGPGTRLTVL.

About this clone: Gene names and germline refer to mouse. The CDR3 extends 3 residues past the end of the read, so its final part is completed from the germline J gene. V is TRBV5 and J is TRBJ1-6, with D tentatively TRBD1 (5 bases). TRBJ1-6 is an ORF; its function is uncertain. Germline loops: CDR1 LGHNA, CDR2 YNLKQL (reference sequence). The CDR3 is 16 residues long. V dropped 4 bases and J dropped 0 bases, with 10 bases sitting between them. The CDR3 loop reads CASSPRTPSYNSPLYF. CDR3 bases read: TGTGCCAGCAGCCCAAGGACACCTTCCTATAATTCGCCC.

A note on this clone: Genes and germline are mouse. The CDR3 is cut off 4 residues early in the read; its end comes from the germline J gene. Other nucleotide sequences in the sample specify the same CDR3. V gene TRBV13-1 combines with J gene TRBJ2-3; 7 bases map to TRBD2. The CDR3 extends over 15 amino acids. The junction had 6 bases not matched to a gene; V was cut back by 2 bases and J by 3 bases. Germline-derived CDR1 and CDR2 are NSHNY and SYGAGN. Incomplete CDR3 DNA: TGTGCCAGCAGTGACCTGGGGGTTGGAGCAGAA. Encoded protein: CASSDLGVGAE. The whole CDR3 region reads CASSDLGVGAETLYF.

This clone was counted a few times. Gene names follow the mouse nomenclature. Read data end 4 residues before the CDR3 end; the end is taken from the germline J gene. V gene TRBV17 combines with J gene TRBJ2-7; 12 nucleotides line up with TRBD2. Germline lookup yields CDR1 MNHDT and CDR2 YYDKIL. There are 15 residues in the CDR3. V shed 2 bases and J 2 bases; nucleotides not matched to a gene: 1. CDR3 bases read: TGTGCTAGCAGTAGAAGACTGGGGGGGCCCTAT. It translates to CASSRRLGGPY. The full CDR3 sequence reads CASSRRLGGPYEQYF.

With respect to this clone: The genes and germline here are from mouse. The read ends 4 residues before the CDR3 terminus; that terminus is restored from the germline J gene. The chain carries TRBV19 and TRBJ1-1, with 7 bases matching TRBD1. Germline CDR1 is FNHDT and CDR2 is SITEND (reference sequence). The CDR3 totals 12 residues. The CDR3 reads CASSRDRKEVFF. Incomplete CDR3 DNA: TGTGCCAGCAGCCGGGACAGAAAA.

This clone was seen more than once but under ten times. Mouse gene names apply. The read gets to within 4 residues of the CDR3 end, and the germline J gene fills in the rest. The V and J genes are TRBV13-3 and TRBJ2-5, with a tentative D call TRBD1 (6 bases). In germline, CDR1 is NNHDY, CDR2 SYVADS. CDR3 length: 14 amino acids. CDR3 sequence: CASSDVGQKDTQYF. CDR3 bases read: TGTGCCAGCAGTGATGTGGGACAAAAAGAC.

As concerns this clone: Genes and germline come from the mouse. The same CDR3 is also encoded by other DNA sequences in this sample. The CDR3 is CASSLGLGVNQDTQYF. CDR3 DNA, as far as it was read: TGTGCCAGCAGCTTGGGCCTGGGGGTTAACCAAGAC. The chain is built from TRBV3 and TRBJ2-5, with 7 nucleotides matching TRBD2. Coverage ceases 4 residues before the CDR3 finishes, and the germline J gene fills in the end. The CDR3 sequence is 16 residues long. V was clipped by 3 bases and J by 0 bases; unmatched bases: 6. CDR1 SNHLY and CDR2 FYNGKV come from the germline V gene (reference sequence).

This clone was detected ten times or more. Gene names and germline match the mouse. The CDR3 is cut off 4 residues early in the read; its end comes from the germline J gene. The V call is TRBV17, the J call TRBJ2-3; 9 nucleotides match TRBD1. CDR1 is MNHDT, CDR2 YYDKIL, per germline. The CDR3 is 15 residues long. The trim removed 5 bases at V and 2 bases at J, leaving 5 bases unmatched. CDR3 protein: CASSGRDRAAETLYF. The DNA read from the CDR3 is TGTGCTAGCAGTGGCCGGGACAGGGCTGCAGAA.

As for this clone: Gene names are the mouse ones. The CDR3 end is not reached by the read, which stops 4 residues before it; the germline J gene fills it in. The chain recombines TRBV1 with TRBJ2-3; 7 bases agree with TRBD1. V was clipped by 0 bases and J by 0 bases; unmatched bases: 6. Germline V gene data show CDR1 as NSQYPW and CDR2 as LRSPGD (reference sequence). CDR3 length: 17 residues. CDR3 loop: CTCSADSGTASAETLYF. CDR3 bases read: TGCACCTGCAGTGCAGATTCCGGGACAGCGAGTGCAGAA.

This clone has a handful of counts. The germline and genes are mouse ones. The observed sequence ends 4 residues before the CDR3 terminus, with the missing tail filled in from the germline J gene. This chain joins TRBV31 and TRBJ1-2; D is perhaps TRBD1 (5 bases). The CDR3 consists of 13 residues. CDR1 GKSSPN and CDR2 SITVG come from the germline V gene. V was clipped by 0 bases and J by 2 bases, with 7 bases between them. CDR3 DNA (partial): TGTGCCTGGAGTCTGGACAACAACTCC. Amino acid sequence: CAWSLDNNS. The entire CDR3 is CAWSLDNNSDYTF.

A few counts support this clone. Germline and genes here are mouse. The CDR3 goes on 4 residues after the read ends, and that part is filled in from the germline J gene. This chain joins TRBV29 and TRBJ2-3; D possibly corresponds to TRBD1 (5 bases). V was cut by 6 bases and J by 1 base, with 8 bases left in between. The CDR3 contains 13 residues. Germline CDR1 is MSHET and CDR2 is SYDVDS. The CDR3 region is CASRKQGAETLYF. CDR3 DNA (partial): TGTGCTAGCAGAAAACAGGGTGCAGAA.

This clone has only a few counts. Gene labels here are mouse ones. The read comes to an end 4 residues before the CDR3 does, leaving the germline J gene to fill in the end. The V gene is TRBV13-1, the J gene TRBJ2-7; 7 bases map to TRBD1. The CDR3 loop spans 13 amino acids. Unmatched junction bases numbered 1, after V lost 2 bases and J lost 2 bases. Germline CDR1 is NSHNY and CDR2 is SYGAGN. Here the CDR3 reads CASSEGTAYEQYF. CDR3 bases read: TGTGCCAGCAGTGAGGGGACAGCCTAT.